This entry lists 26 T cell receptor beta chains sequenced from one sample in a study of T cells after posttransplantation cyclophosphamide. The repertoire was sequenced with immunoSEQ multiplex PCR; TCRdb's copy has only in-frame clones and lacks some. The sample shows more than 7,000 clones, none of them appearing just once. Treatment was busulfan-fludarabine conditioning, a marrow graft, and cyclophosphamide on days +3 and +4. Sequencing used PBMCs, obtained approximately 380 days after allogeneic stem cell transplant with posttransplant cyclophosphamide. The receptors originated from a male patient between 45 and 60 years old who received an allogeneic stem cell transplant from a related donor and was CMV-positive. Among the T cells, some may be from the graft donor.

This clone was detected ten times or more. The V gene is TRBV18, the J gene TRBJ1-5, with D maybe TRBD1 (5 bases). The V end was cut by 2 bases, the J end by 9 bases, with 29 bases between. From germline, CDR1 is KGHSH and CDR2 LQKENI. The CDR3 loop spans 19 amino acids. The CDR3 region is CASSPWSDTDKSGVGPQHF. CDR3 DNA: TGTGCCAGCTCACCATGGTCCGACACCGATAAATCGGGGGTAGGGCCCCAGCATTTT.

Notes on this clone: A single base separates this from a much larger clone, so it may be a read error. J is TRBJ2-5 and V is TRBV27; 9 bases match TRBD2. Looked up from germline, CDR1 is MNHEY and CDR2 is SMNVEV (reference sequence). This CDR3 contains 15 residues. V was clipped by 2 bases and J by 7 bases; unmatched bases: 8. The CDR3 here is CASSLVASGEGTQYF. The CDR3 bases are TGTGCCAGCAGTTTAGTGGCTAGCGGGGAGGGGACCCAGTACTTC.

This clone has a count of ten or more. The chain recombines TRBV7-9 with TRBJ1-1, with 7 bases aligning to TRBD1. CDR3 size: 15 residues. CDR1 is SEHNR, CDR2 FQNEAQ, per germline (reference sequence). V was clipped by 1 base and J by 5 bases; unmatched bases: 7. CDR3 in DNA: TGTGCCAGCAGCTTAGATGAGGGGGCGAGTACTGAAGCTTTCTTT. Translated: CASSLDEGASTEAFF. The full variable domain, in which reference TRBV7-9 and TRBJ1-1 provide the parts outside the CDR3, is DTGVSQNPRHKITKRGQNVTFRCDPISEHNRLYWYRQTLGQGPEFLTYFQNEAQLEKSRLLSDRFSAERPKGSFSTLEIQRTEQGDSAMYLCASSLDEGASTEAFFGQGTRLTVV.

This clone was detected ten times or more. The chain is built from TRBV28 and TRBJ1-2; D not certain. Trimming stripped 4 bases from V and 5 bases from J, with 11 bases between. The CDR3 contains 13 residues. Germline V gene sequence: CDR1 MDHEN, CDR2 SYDVKM. CDR3 region: CASSSTRTYGYTF. Written as DNA, the CDR3 is TGTGCCAGCAGTTCAACACGGACTTATGGCTACACCTTC.

This clone was seen repeatedly, ten times or more. The chain employs TRBV5-4 and TRBJ2-3, with 9 bases identical to TRBD2. From germline, CDR1 is SGHNT and CDR2 YYREEE (reference sequence). The CDR3 contains 15 residues. The V segment lost 4 bases and the J segment 4 bases; nucleotides outside the gene matches: 7. CDR3: CASSPSGGSPDTQYF. CDR3 nucleotides: TGTGCCAGCAGCCCGAGCGGGGGGTCCCCAGATACGCAGTATTTT.

This clone has at least ten counts. The CDR3 loop is CASSPQHARGTEAFF. Here the CDR3 DNA reads TGTGCCAGTAGTCCCCAACACGCCAGGGGCACTGAAGCTTTCTTT. The rearrangement links TRBV19 to TRBJ1-1; possibly TRBD1 for D (6 bases). V lost 5 bases and J lost 4, with 17 bases in between. CDR3 length equals 15 residues. Per germline, CDR1 LNHDA and CDR2 SQIVND (reference sequence).

This clone was detected ten times or more. The V gene is TRBV6-6, the J gene TRBJ2-7; 10 bases align to TRBD1. The CDR3 loop spans 14 amino acids. The V gene end was trimmed by 5 bases and the J gene end by 6 bases; junction bases not matched to a gene: 7. Germline CDR1 is MNHNY and CDR2 is SVGAGI (reference sequence). CDR3 sequence reads: CASSTGQGTGEQYF. CDR3 nucleotide sequence: TGTGCCAGCAGTACGGGACAGGGGACGGGCGAGCAGTACTTC.

This clone was counted at least ten times. V is TRBV30 and J is TRBJ2-7; possible D gene TRBD1, 6 bases. The CDR3 sequence is 11 residues long. Per germline, CDR1 GTSNPN and CDR2 SVGIG (reference sequence). The germline V and J ends were trimmed by 2 bases and 8 bases, with 10 bases remaining between them. CDR3 in amino acids: CAWSYRDKQYF. The CDR3 DNA reads TGTGCCTGGAGTTATCGGGACAAGCAGTACTTC.

Ten or more counts support this clone. J is TRBJ2-7 and V is TRBV11-2, with D possibly TRBD2 on 5 matching bases. Looked up from germline, CDR1 is SGHAT and CDR2 is FQNNGV. CDR3 length: 15 amino acids. V was shortened by 1 base and J by 1 base, with 11 bases between the two germline ends. The CDR3 loop is CASSLVAGRSYEQYF. The CDR3, as DNA: TGTGCCAGCAGCTTAGTGGCGGGCCGATCCTACGAGCAGTACTTC.

This clone has more than one count but fewer than ten. This chain links TRBV6-5 with TRBJ2-5, with a possible D match to TRBD1 (6 bases). The J call could be wrong; TRBJ2-7 is a better fit for the DNA end. This CDR3 is built from 15 residues. CDR1 is MNHEY, CDR2 SVGAGI, per germline. The CDR3, as DNA: TGTGCCAGCAGTTACAGTTTACAGGGAGATTTCGAGCAGTACTTC. This codes for CASSYSLQGDFEQYF.

In its sample, this clone ranks as medium-sized. The chain employs TRBV19 and TRBJ1-1, with D possibly matching TRBD1 (5 bases). CDR3 length: 14 residues. V lost 5 bases, J lost 0 bases, and 10 bases lay in between. Germline V CDR1 and CDR2: LNHDA, SQIVND (reference sequence). This CDR3 reads CASSYGQLNTEAFF. The CDR3 DNA is TGTGCCAGTAGTTATGGACAACTGAACACTGAAGCTTTCTTT.

This clone was seen ten or more times. This rearrangement joins TRBV6-5 to TRBJ1-1, with TRBD1 as a possible D gene (6 bases). The length of the CDR3 is 12 residues. V was pared by 7 bases and J by 5 bases, with 11 bases between. Germline V CDR1 and CDR2: MNHEY, SVGAGI. The CDR3 nucleotides are TGTGCCAGCAATTCAAGGGGGACTGAAGCTTTCTTT. Amino acids: CASNSRGTEAFF.

A few counts support this clone. The chain employs TRBV7-2 and TRBJ2-7, with D possibly being TRBD1 (6 bases). Trimming shortened V by 1 base and J by 3 bases, and 13 bases separated the two germline ends. The CDR3 consists of 15 residues. Germline V gives CDR1 SGHTA, CDR2 FQGNSA. The CDR3 DNA sequence: TGTGCCAGCAGCTTAGGTGACAGGTCGAACTACGAGCAGTACTTC. It is translated as CASSLGDRSNYEQYF.

This clone was seen many times. The chain carries TRBV9 and TRBJ2-7; 9 nucleotides agree with TRBD2. The germline gives CDR1 SGDLS, CDR2 YYNGEE. The CDR3 is 16 amino acids. Trimming cost V 3 bases and J 2 bases; bases outside gene matches: 9. Here the CDR3 DNA reads TGTGCCAGCAGCGCCGCCGGACTAGCGAAACCCTACGAGCAGTACTTC. This codes for CASSAAGLAKPYEQYF.

This clone was found many times. The rearrangement joins TRBV10-1 to TRBJ1-1, with D unclear. Trimming took off 7 bases at V and 1 base at J, with 10 bases between the two ends. In germline, CDR1 is WNHNN, CDR2 SYGVQD (reference sequence). The CDR3 runs 13 residues. CDR3 coding DNA: TGCGCCAGCATCCTGTGGGCGAACACTGAAGCTTTCTTT. Translating it yields CASILWANTEAFF.

This clone was seen ten or more times. V gene TRBV2 combines with J gene TRBJ1-6; TRBD1 is a possible D gene (6 bases). CDR1 and CDR2 (germline): SNHLY, FYNNEI. The CDR3 is made up of 13 amino acids. The germline V and J ends were trimmed by 8 bases and 4 bases, with 9 bases remaining between them. CDR3 protein: CASRDKYNSPLHF. For the CDR3, the DNA is TGTGCCAGCCGGGACAAATATAATTCACCCCTCCACTTT.

This clone was counted ten times or more. Germline and junction disagree at one end, which may indicate a read error. V is TRBV2 and J is TRBJ2-5, with D uncertain. CDR1 is SNHLY and CDR2 is FYNNEI in the germline V gene. The CDR3 loop spans 11 amino acids. In DNA, the CDR3 is TGTGCCACCCGGAACCAAGAGGCCCAGTACTTC. Amino acid sequence: CATRNQEAQYF.

This clone was seen repeatedly, ten times or more. The V call is TRBV7-9, the J call TRBJ2-3, with a possible D match to TRBD2 (6 bases). CDR3 size: 14 residues. Germline CDR1 is SEHNR and CDR2 is FQNEAQ (reference sequence). The germline V and J ends were trimmed by 2 bases and 0 bases, with 6 bases remaining between them. As DNA, the CDR3 is TGTGCCAGCAGCTTAAGCGGGAGCACAGATACGCAGTATTTT. Its translation is CASSLSGSTDTQYF. Full variable domain (remainder filled in from reference TRBV7-9 and TRBJ2-3): DTGVSQNPRHKITKRGQNVTFRCDPISEHNRLYWYRQTLGQGPEFLTYFQNEAQLEKSRLLSDRFSAERPKGSFSTLEIQRTEQGDSAMYLCASSLSGSTDTQYFGPGTRLTVL.

This clone was found many times. The V and J genes are TRBV29-1 and TRBJ2-5; 16 bases are shared with TRBD2. J lost 7 bases, V lost 7 bases, and 6 bases had no gene match. This CDR3 is 14 amino acids long. Germline loops: CDR1 SQVTM, CDR2 ANQGSEA. The CDR3 is CSGGTSGGAATQYF. Written as DNA, the CDR3 is TGCAGCGGTGGGACTAGCGGGGGGGCTGCGACCCAGTACTTC.

This clone has more than one count but fewer than ten. V gene TRBV7-8 combines with J gene TRBJ2-1, with D possibly being TRBD2 (6 bases). CDR1 is SGHVS, CDR2 FQNEAQ, per germline. With 7 bases removed from V and 8 bases from J, the gap between germline ends came to 12 bases. This CDR3 spans 12 amino acids. CDR3: CASNGPGDEQFF. CDR3 nucleotide sequence: TGTGCCAGCAACGGACCGGGAGATGAGCAGTTCTTC.

The sample holds many counts of this clone. The rearrangement links TRBV2 to TRBJ2-2; a weak D match, TRBD1 (6 bases). V was clipped by 7 bases and J by 4 bases, with 10 bases between them. Germline CDR1 and CDR2: SNHLY and FYNNEI. The CDR3 runs 13 residues. CDR3 loop: CASNGQSTGELFF. The CDR3 DNA is TGTGCCAGCAATGGACAGTCCACCGGGGAGCTGTTTTTT.

This clone is categorized as medium-sized (0.01 to 0.1%). The rearrangement uses TRBV7-9 and TRBJ1-1, with unresolved D. In germline, CDR1 is SEHNR, CDR2 FQNEAQ (reference sequence). The CDR3 consists of 15 residues. Trimming stripped 5 bases from V and 0 bases from J, with 13 bases between. This CDR3 reads CASSRHDNLNTEAFF. The DNA of the CDR3 is TGTGCCAGCAGCAGACATGATAACTTGAACACTGAAGCTTTCTTT.

This rearrangement joins TRBV2 to TRBJ2-5; tentative D call: TRBD2 (6 bases). The end of the DNA aligns better with TRBJ2-7, so the J call may be wrong. There are 11 residues in the CDR3. Germline CDR1 reads SNHLY; CDR2 reads FYNNEI. In DNA, the CDR3 is TGTGCCAGCAGGCGGGGATACGAGCAGTACTTC. Translating gives CASRRGYEQYF.

This clone was detected ten times or more. This chain connects TRBV5-5 to TRBJ2-1; D is ambiguous. The V gene lost 0 bases and the J gene lost 0 bases, with 7 bases spanning the gap. The CDR3 covers 15 residues. Looked up from germline, CDR1 is SGHKS and CDR2 is YYEKEE (reference sequence). Here the CDR3 reads CASSLGASSYNEQFF. For the CDR3, the DNA is TGTGCCAGCAGCTTGGGGGCTTCCTCCTACAATGAGCAGTTCTTC.

At least ten counts were recorded for this clone. V usage is TRBV7-6 and J usage is TRBJ2-5; D may be TRBD1 (6 bases). V lost 4 bases to trimming and J lost 7 bases, with 19 bases between them. This CDR3 has 15 residues. Germline-derived CDR1 and CDR2 are SGHVS and FNYEAQ. In DNA, the CDR3 is TGTGCCAGCAGCTCCCGGGACACCCCAGCAGGGACCCAGTACTTC. Translation gives CASSSRDTPAGTQYF.

At least ten counts were recorded for this clone. This chain links TRBV5-6 with TRBJ2-7, with 7 bases aligning to TRBD2. With 3 bases clipped from V and 4 bases from J, the junction kept 13 bases outside the gene matches. The CDR3 length is 16 residues. CDR1 is SGHDT and CDR2 is YYEEEE in the germline V gene. CDR3 sequence (DNA): TGTGCCAGCAGCTCCGTAGGTCGGGGAGGGTCGTACGAGCAGTACTTC. Amino acid sequence: CASSSVGRGGSYEQYF.